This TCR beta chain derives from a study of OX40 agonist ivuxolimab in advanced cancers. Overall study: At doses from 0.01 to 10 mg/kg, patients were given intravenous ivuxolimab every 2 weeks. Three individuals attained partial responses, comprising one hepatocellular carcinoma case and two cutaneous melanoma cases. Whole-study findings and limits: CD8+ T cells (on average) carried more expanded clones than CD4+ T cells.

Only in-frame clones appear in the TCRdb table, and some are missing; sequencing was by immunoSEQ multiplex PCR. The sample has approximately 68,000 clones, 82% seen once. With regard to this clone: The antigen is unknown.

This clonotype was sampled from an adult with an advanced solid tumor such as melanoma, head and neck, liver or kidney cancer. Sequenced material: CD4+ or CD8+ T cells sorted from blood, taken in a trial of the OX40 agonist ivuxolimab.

This chain's CDR3 is CASSSYQRESGEQYF. The CDR3 bases are TGTGCCAGCAGCTCCTATCAGCGGGAGTCGGGTGAGCAGTACTTC. The chain recombines TRBV5-4 with TRBJ2-7; 8 bases are shared with TRBD2. CDR3 size: 15 residues. The germline V gene encodes CDR1 SGHNT and CDR2 YYREEE (reference sequence). Trimming removed 3 bases from V and 7 bases from J; junction bases left unmatched: 12.